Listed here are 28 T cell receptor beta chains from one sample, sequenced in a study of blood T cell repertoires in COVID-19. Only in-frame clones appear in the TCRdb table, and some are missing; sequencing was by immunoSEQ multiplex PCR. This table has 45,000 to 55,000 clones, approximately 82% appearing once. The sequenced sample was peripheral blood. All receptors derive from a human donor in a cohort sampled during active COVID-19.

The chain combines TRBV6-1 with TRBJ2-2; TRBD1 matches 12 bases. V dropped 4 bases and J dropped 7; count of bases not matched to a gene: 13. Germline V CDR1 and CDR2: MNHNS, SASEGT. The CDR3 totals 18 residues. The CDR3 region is CASSAVRGGQGASGELFF. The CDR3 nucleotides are TGTGCCAGCAGTGCCGTTCGTGGGGGACAGGGGGCGAGCGGGGAGCTGTTTTTT.

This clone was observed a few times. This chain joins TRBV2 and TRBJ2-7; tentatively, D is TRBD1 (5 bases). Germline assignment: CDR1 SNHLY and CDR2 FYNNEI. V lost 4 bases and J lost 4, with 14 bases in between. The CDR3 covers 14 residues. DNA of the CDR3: TGTGCCAGCAGTGTAGAACCAGGGCATTACGAGCAGTACTTC. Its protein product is CASSVEPGHYEQYF. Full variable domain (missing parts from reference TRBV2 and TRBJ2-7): EPEVTQTPSHQVTQMGQEVILRCVPISNHLYFYWYRQILGQKVEFLVSFYNNEISEKSEIFDDQFSVERPDGSNFTLKIRSTKLEDSAMYFCASSVEPGHYEQYFGPGTRLTVT.

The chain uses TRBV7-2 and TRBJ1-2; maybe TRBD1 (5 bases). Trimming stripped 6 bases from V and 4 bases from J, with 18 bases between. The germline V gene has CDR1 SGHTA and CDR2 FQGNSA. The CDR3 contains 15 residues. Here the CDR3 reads CASSPGSRDGYGYTF. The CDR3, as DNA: TGTGCCAGCAGTCCTGGATCGCGGGACGGCTATGGCTACACCTTC. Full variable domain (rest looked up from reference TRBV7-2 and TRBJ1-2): GAGVSQSPSNKVTEKGKDVELRCDPISGHTALYWYRQSLGQGLEFLIYFQGNSAPDKSGLPSDRFSAERTGGSVSTLTIQRTQQEDSAVYLCASSPGSRDGYGYTFGSGTRLTVV.

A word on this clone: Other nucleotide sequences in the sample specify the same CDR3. The chain's CDR3 is CASSLGPNTEAFF. The CDR3 bases are TGTGCCAGCAGTTTGGGGCCCAACACTGAAGCTTTCTTT. The chain has TRBV12-3 or TRBV12-4 and TRBJ1-1, with D possibly matching TRBD1 (5 bases). This CDR3 spans 13 amino acids. Trimming took 3 bases from V and 2 from J, leaving 7 bases between them.

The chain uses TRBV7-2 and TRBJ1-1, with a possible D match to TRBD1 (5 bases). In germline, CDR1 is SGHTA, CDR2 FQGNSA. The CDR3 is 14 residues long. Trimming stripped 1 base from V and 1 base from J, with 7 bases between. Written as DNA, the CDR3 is TGTGCCAGCAGCTTAGAGGGGTCGAACACTGAAGCTTTCTTT. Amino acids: CASSLEGSNTEAFF.

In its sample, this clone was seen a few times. The CDR3 DNA is TGTGCCAGCAGTGAAACCCTAGCGGGGGGGCCGCGTGAGCAGTTCTTC. It is translated as CASSETLAGGPREQFF. The V and J genes are TRBV6-1 and TRBJ2-1; 12 bases agree with TRBD2. Germline V lookup: CDR1 MNHNS, CDR2 SASEGT. The J segment lost 9 bases and the V segment lost 2 bases, leaving 8 bases of the junction unmatched. CDR3 length equals 16 residues.

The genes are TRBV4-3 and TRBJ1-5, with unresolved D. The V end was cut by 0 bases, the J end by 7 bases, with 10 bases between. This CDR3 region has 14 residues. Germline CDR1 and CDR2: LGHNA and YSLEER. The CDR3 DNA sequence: TGCGCCAGCAGCCAAGATAGGATGGGCCAGCCCCAGCATTTT. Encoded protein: CASSQDRMGQPQHF.

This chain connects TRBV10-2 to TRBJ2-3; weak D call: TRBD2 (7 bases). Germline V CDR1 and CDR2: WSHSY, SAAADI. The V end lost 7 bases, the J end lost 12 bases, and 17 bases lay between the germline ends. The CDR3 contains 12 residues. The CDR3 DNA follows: TGCGCCAGCACTCACTCGGGGGGCCAACAGTATTTT. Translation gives CASTHSGGQQYF.

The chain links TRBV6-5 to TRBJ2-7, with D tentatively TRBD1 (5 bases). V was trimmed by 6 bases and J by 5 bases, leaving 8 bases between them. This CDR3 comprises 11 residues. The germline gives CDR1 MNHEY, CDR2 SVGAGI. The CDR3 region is CASRQGDEQYF. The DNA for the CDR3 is TGTGCCAGCAGGCAGGGTGACGAGCAGTACTTC.

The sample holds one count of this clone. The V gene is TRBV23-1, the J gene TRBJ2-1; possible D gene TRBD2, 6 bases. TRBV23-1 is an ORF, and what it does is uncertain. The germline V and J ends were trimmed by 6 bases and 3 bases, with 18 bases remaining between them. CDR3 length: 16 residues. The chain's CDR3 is CASSLTWGDLYNEQFF. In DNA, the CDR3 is TGCGCCAGCAGCCTCACCTGGGGGGACCTCTACAATGAGCAGTTCTTC.

The CDR3 protein is CASSQDGGAMNTEAFF. CDR3 coding DNA: TGTGCCAGCAGCCAAGATGGGGGGGCGATGAACACTGAAGCTTTCTTT. V and J are TRBV4-2 and TRBJ1-1; weak D call: TRBD1 (6 bases). In germline, CDR1 is LGHNA, CDR2 YNFKEQ. V was trimmed by 0 bases and J by 0 bases, leaving 11 bases between them. CDR3 length equals 16 residues.

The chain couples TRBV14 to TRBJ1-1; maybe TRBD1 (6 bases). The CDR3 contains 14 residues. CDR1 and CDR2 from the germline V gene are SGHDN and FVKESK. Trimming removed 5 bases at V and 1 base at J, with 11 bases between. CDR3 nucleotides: TGTGCCAGCAGCACCGTAGGGGGGAACACTGAAGCTTTCTTT. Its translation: CASSTVGGNTEAFF.

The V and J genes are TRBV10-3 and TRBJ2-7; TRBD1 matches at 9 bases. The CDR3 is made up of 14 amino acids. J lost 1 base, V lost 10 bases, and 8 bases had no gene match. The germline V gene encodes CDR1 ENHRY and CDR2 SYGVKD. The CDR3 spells CATRDREGSYEQYF. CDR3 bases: TGTGCCACCCGGGACAGGGAAGGGTCCTACGAGCAGTACTTC.

The CDR3, as DNA: TGTGCCAGCAGCGCCGGACGTGGCGGGGCGGAGGAGACCCAGTACTTC. It encodes CASSAGRGGAEETQYF. The V gene is TRBV9, the J gene TRBJ2-5; perhaps TRBD2 as D (6 bases). Germline V gene lookup returns CDR1 SGDLS and CDR2 YYNGEE. The CDR3 runs 16 residues. V was clipped by 3 bases and J by 5 bases, with 20 bases between them.

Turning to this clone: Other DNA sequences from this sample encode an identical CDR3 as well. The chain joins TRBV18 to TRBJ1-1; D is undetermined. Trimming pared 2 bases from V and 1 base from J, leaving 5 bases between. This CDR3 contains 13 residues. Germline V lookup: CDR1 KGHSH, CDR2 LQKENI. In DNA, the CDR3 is TGTGCCAGCTCACCAGGCAGGAACACTGAAGCTTTCTTT. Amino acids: CASSPGRNTEAFF.

CDR3 region: CASTLNWDRGRTGANVLTF. In DNA, the CDR3 is TGTGCCAGCACCCTTAATTGGGACAGGGGGAGGACTGGGGCCAACGTCCTGACTTTC. V is TRBV27 and J is TRBJ2-6; 11 nucleotides match TRBD1. There are 19 residues in the CDR3. The ends lost 7 bases at V and 2 bases at J; junction bases unmatched: 13. The V gene's germline CDR1 is MNHEY and CDR2 SMNVEV (reference sequence).

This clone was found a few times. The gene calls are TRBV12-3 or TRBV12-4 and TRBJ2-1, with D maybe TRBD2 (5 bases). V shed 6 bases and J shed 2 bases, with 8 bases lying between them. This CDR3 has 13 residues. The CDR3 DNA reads TGTGCCAGCAGCCACGGGACCTACAATGAGCAGTTCTTC. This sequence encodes CASSHGTYNEQFF.

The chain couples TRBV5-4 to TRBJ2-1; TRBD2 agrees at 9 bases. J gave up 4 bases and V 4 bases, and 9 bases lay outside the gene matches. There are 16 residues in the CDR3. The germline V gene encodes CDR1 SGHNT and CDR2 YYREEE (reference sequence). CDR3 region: CASSPAVAGAYNEQFF. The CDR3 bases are TGTGCCAGCAGCCCGGCGGTAGCGGGGGCGTACAATGAGCAGTTCTTC.

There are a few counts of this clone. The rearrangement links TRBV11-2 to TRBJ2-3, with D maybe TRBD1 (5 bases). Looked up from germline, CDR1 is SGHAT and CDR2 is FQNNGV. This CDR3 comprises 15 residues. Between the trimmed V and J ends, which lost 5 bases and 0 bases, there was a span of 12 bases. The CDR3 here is CASSLPAGSTDTQYF. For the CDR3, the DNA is TGTGCCAGCAGCCTGCCGGCAGGGAGCACAGATACGCAGTATTTT.

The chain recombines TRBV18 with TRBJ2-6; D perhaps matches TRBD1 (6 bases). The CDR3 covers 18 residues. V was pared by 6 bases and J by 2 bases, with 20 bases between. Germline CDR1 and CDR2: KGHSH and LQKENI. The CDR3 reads CASSSVGLTGAGANVLTF. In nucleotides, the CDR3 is TGTGCCAGCTCCTCCGTCGGGCTGACAGGAGCTGGGGCCAACGTCCTGACTTTC.

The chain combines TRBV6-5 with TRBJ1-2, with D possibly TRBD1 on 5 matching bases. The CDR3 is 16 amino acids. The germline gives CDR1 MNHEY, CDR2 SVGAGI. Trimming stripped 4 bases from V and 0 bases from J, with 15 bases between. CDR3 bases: TGTGCCAGCAGTTTCTCTAACAGGTTAGCTAACTATGGCTACACCTTC. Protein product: CASSFSNRLANYGYTF.

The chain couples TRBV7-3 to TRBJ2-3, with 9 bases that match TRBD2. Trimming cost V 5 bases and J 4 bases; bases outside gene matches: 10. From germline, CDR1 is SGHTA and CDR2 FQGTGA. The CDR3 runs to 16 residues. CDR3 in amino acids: CASSPNPLAGADTQYF. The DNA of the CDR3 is TGTGCCAGCAGCCCTAACCCACTAGCGGGTGCAGATACGCAGTATTTT.

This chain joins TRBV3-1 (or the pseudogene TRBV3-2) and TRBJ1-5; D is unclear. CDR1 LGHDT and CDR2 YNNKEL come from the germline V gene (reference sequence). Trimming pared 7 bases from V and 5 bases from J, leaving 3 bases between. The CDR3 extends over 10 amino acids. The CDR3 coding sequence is TGTGCCAGCACCTATCAGCCCCAGCATTTT. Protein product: CASTYQPQHF.

Here the CDR3 reads CASSRSRAVFYGYTF. The CDR3 DNA is TGTGCCAGCAGCCGCTCGAGGGCGGTTTTCTATGGCTACACCTTC. The J gene is TRBJ1-2, the V gene TRBV5-6; D not certain. The CDR3 contains 15 residues. Germline V CDR1 and CDR2: SGHDT, YYEEEE. V was pared by 4 bases and J by 4 bases, with 17 bases between.

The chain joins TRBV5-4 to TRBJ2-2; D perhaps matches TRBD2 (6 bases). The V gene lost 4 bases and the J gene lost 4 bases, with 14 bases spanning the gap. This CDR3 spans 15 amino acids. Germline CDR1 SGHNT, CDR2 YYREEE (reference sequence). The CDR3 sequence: CASSKATSSTGELFF. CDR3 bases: TGTGCCAGCAGCAAGGCGACTAGTAGCACCGGGGAGCTGTTTTTT. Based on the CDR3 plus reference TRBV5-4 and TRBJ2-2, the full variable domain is ETGVTQSPTHLIKTRGQQVTLRCSSQSGHNTVSWYQQALGQGPQFIFQYYREEENGRGNFPPRFSGLQFPNYSSELNVNALELDDSALYLCASSKATSSTGELFFGEGSRLTVL.

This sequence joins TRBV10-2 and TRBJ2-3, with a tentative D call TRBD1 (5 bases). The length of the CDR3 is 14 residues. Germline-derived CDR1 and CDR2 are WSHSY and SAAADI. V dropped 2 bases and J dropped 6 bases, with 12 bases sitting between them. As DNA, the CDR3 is TGCGCCAGCAGTGAGCCAGCGCAGGGTGATACGCAGTATTTT. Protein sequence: CASSEPAQGDTQYF.

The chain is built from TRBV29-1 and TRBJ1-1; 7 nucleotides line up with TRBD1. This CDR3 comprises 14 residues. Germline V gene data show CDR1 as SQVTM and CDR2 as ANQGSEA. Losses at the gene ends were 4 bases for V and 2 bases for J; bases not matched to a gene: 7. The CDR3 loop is CSVGPGQINTEAFF. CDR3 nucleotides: TGCAGCGTTGGCCCGGGACAGATAAACACTGAAGCTTTCTTT.

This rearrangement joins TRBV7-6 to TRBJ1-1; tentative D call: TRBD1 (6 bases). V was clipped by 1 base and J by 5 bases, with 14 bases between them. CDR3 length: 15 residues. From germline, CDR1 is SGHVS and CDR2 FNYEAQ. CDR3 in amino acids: CASSLGGPGRTEAFF. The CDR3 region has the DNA TGTGCCAGCAGCTTAGGGGGGCCAGGGCGTACTGAAGCTTTCTTT.